This T cell receptor (beta chain) came from a study of cytomegalovirus exposure and HLA in healthy donors. The CDR3 is 16 amino acids. Germline V gives CDR1 SGHDN, CDR2 FVKESK. PCR employed 60 Vbeta and 13 Jbeta primers. Some clones are missing from TCRdb's copy, which holds only in-frame ones; the method was immunoSEQ multiplex PCR. The table includes 130,000 to 150,000 clones, around 80% detected once. Comment on this clone: Relative to the germline gene, one junction end is altered; a read error may explain this.

Input material: PBMCs. The clonotype comes from a man aged 40-55 years in good health and CMV-seropositive. This chain joins TRBV14 and TRBJ1-3; a possible D gene is TRBD1 (5 bases). Here the CDR3 DNA reads TGTGCCAGCAGCCTGTCCGCGGGACCCCGGGGAACCACCATATATTTT. Residues: CASSLSAGPRGTTIYF.